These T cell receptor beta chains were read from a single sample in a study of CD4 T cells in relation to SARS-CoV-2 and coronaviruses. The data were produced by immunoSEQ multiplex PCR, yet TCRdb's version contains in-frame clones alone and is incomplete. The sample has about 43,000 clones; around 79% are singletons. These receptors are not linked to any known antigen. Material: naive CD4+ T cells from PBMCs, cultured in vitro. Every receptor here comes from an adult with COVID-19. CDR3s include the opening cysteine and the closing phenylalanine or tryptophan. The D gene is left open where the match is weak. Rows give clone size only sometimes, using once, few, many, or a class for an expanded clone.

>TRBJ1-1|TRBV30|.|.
CAWSQRGTEAFF
TGTGCCTGGAGTCAGCGGGGCACTGAAGCTTTCTTT
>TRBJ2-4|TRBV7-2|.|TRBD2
CASRIGGTSGTKNIQYF
TGTGCCAGCAGGATTGGGGGGACTAGCGGGACCAAAAACATTCAGTACTTC
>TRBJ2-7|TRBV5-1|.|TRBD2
CASSMTSGSGEQYF
TGCGCCAGCAGCATGACTAGCGGGAGTGGCGAGCAGTACTTC
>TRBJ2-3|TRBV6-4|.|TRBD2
CASSEAGATDTQYF
TGTGCCAGCAGTGAAGCGGGAGCCACAGATACGCAGTATTTT
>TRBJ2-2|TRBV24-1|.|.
CATSDPGPNTGELFF
TGTGCCACCAGTGACCCGGGCCCTAACACCGGGGAGCTGTTTTTT
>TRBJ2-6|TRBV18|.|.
CASSPDMTGANVLTF
TGTGCCAGCTCACCAGATATGACCGGGGCCAACGTCCTGACTTTC
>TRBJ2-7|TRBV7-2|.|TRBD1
CASSFTGTGGSEQYF
TGTGCCAGCAGCTTCACCGGGACAGGGGGCTCCGAGCAGTACTTC
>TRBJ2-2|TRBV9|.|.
CASSVGAEPNTGELFF
TGTGCCAGCAGCGTAGGGGCGGAACCGAACACCGGGGAGCTGTTTTTT
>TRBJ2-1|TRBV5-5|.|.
CASSFISAEKQFF
TGTGCCAGCAGCTTCATTTCAGCGGAGAAGCAGTTCTTC
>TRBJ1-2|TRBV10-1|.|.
CASSEMGRVSQNGYTF
TGCGCCAGCAGTGAAATGGGCCGCGTCTCTCAGAATGGCTACACCTTC
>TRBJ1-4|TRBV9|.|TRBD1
CASSLSRDSRNEKLFF
TGTGCCAGCAGCCTAAGCCGGGACAGCCGTAATGAAAAACTGTTTTTT
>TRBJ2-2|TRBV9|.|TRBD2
CASSVPGTSDNTGELFF
TGTGCCAGCAGCGTTCCAGGGACTAGCGATAACACCGGGGAGCTGTTTTTT
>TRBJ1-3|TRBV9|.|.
CASSTRPQKGNTIYF
TGTGCCAGCAGCACCCGGCCCCAAAAAGGAAACACCATATATTTT
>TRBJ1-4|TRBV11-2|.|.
CASSLEGTTNEKLFF
TGTGCCAGCAGCTTAGAAGGGACAACTAATGAAAAACTGTTTTTT
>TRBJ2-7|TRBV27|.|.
CASSFGHEQYF
TGTGCCAGCAGTTTTGGGCACGAGCAGTACTTC
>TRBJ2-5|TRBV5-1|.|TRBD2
CASSLGLAGAPKETQYF
TGCGCCAGCAGCTTGGGGCTAGCGGGAGCGCCTAAAGAGACCCAGTACTTC
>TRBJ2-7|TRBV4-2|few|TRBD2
CASSQGLAGSYEQYF
TGTGCCAGCAGCCAAGGACTAGCGGGCTCCTACGAGCAGTACTTC
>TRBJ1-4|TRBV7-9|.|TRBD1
CASSSDRGGPNEKLFF
TGTGCCAGCAGCTCGGACAGGGGAGGGCCTAATGAAAAACTGTTTTTT
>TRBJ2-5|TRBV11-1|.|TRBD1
CASSLRDRGLQETQYF
TGTGCCAGCAGCTTACGGGACAGGGGGCTTCAAGAGACCCAGTACTTC
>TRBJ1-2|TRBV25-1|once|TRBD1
CASTPEGANYGYTF
TGTGCCAGCACCCCTGAGGGGGCGAACTATGGCTACACCTTC
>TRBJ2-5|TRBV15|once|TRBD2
CATSRDRVGAGEATQYF
TGTGCCACCAGCAGAGATCGAGTGGGAGCGGGAGAAGCGACCCAGTACTTC
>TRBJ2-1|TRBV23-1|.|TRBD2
CASSQSGGTSENNEQFF
TGCGCCAGCAGTCAATCGGGAGGGACTAGCGAGAACAATGAGCAGTTCTTC
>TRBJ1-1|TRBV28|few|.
CASSSQVWMNTEAFF
TGTGCCAGCAGTTCCCAGGTTTGGATGAACACTGAAGCTTTCTTT
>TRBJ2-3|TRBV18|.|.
CASSPTVSTDTQYF
TGTGCCAGCTCACCAACAGTAAGCACAGATACGCAGTATTTT
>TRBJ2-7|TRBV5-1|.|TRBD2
CASSLQRGGGQAYEQYF
TGCGCCAGCAGCTTGCAGAGGGGCGGGGGGCAGGCCTACGAGCAGTACTTC
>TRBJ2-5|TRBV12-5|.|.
CASGFGTQETQYF
TGTGCTAGTGGTTTCGGGACCCAAGAGACCCAGTACTTC
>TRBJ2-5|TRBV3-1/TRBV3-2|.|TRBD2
CASSQDNPAGGKETQYF
TGTGCCAGCAGCCAAGATAACCCCGCGGGAGGTAAAGAGACCCAGTACTTC
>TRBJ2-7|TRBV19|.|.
CASNRDWGYEQYF
TGTGCCAGTAACCGGGACTGGGGCTACGAGCAGTACTTC
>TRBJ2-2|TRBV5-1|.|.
CASSLQLPPNTGELFF
TGCGCCAGCAGCTTACAGCTGCCTCCGAACACCGGGGAGCTGTTTTTT
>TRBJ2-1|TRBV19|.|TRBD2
CASSIGTSGGFRNEQFF
TGTGCCAGTAGTATAGGTACTAGCGGGGGTTTTCGTAATGAGCAGTTCTTC
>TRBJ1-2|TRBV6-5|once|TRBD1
CASSYGSGGYGYTF
TGTGCCAGCAGTTACGGTTCAGGGGGCTATGGCTACACCTTC
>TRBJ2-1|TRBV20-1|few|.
CSATNDEQFF
TGCAGTGCTACAAACGATGAGCAGTTCTTC
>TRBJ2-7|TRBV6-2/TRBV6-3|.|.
CASSYSDTYEQYF
TGTGCCAGCAGTTACTCGGACACCTACGAGCAGTACTTC
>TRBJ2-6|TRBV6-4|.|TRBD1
CASSDWTGGSGANVLTF
TGTGCCAGCAGTGACTGGACAGGGGGCTCTGGGGCCAACGTCCTGACTTTC
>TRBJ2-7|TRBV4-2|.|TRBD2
CASSQDQLAGVEQYF
TGTGCCAGCAGCCAAGATCAGCTAGCGGGAGTCGAGCAGTACTTC
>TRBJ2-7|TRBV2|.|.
CASSDDVMGAYEQYF
TGTGCCAGCAGTGATGACGTTATGGGGGCCTACGAGCAGTACTTC
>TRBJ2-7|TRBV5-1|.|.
CASSPQGGEQYF
TGCGCCAGCAGCCCACAGGGCGGCGAGCAGTACTTC
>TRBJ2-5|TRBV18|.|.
CASSPEVRETQYF
TGTGCCAGCTCACCAGAGGTCCGGGAGACCCAGTACTTC
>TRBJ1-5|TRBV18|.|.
CASSPRMADNQPQHF
TGTGCCAGCTCACCACGGATGGCGGATAATCAGCCCCAGCATTTT
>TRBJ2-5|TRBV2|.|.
CASSADRQETQYF
TGTGCCAGCAGCGCGGACAGACAAGAGACCCAGTACTTC
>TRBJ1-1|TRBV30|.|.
CAWSVRSGYDKAFF
TGTGCCTGGAGTGTACGATCCGGGTATGACAAAGCTTTCTTT
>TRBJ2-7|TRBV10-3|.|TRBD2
CAIRPASGRFNEQYF
TGTGCCATCAGACCAGCTAGCGGGAGGTTCAACGAGCAGTACTTC
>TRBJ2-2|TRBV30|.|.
CATGPLDTGELFF
TGTGCCACGGGACCCTTGGACACCGGGGAGCTGTTTTTT
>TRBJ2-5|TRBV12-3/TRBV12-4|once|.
CASGARGQETQYF
TGTGCCAGCGGGGCCCGCGGGCAAGAGACCCAGTACTTC
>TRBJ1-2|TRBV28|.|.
CATTEGPSRRYGYTF
TGTGCCACAACGGAGGGACCCTCGAGGCGCTATGGCTACACCTTC
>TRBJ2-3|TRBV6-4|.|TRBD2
CASSEFASGRGADTQYF
TGTGCCAGCAGTGAATTCGCTAGCGGGAGAGGTGCAGATACGCAGTATTTT
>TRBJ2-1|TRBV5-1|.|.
CASSWASWGLNNEQFF
TGCGCCAGCAGCTGGGCATCGTGGGGACTTAACAATGAGCAGTTCTTC
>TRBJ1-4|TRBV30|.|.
CAWTSTGTWQKTNEKLFF
TGTGCCTGGACGTCTACTGGGACGTGGCAAAAAACTAATGAAAAACTGTTTTTT